The text below deals with one T cell receptor beta chain. TCRdb called the 5' RACE reads again in MiXCR, with one record for every CDR3 protein. Altogether roughly 120,000 distinct CDR3 sequences are present, about 20% being singletons, with the ten largest covering 40% to 50%. The record originates from a study of T-cell memory formation after mild COVID-19. This CDR3 has 15 residues. Between the trimmed V and J ends, which lost 6 bases and 4 bases, there was a span of 18 bases. Sequenced sample: PBMCs or a T cell subset sorted from them (not recorded which). This sequence was found in a man between 18 and 29 years old who had mild COVID-19 (a few samples of this study predate the infection). Cell type and time point are not known. This chain links TRBV12-3 or TRBV12-4 with TRBJ1-1; D may be TRBD1 (5 bases). The CDR3 DNA sequence: TGTGCCAGCAGATCAGTGAGCAAGGGGTTCACTGAAGCTTTCTTT. Translated, it gives CASRSVSKGFTEAFF.